Each of the 29 T cell receptor beta chains below was sequenced from the same sample in a study of blood T cell repertoires in COVID-19. Sequencing used immunoSEQ multiplex PCR; TCRdb keeps in-frame clones, though not all of them. Here the sample spans around 190,000 clones, 75% to 90% being singletons. The source material was peripheral blood. The receptors here all came from a woman in her seventies with COVID-19, enrolled during active disease.

CDR3 amino acids: CASSPGQVRDEQYF. CDR3 nucleotides: TGTGCCAGCAGTCCGGGACAGGTGAGGGACGAGCAGTACTTC. The J gene is TRBJ2-7, the V gene TRBV6-2 or TRBV6-3, with 8 bases identical to TRBD1. The CDR3 runs 14 residues. Germline V gene lookup returns CDR1 MNHEY and CDR2 SVGEGT. Unmatched junction bases numbered 8, after V lost 5 bases and J lost 5 bases.

The chain employs TRBV5-5 and TRBJ2-2; unclear D gene. The germline CDR1 and CDR2 sequences are SGHKS and YYEKEE (reference sequence). Deletions cut 1 base from V and 7 bases from J, with 17 bases between. CDR3 size: 16 residues. CDR3: CASSLSISAQHGELFF. The CDR3 DNA reads as TGTGCCAGCAGCTTGTCGATCTCCGCCCAACACGGGGAGCTGTTTTTT. Together with reference TRBV5-5 and TRBJ2-2, the CDR3 gives the full variable domain: DAGVTQSPTHLIKTRGQQVTLRCSPISGHKSVSWYQQVLGQGPQFIFQYYEKEERGRGNFPDRFSARQFPNYSSELNVNALLLGDSALYLCASSLSISAQHGELFFGEGSRLTVL.

The chain recombines TRBV3-1 (or the pseudogene TRBV3-2) with TRBJ1-6; 8 positions agree with TRBD1. The CDR3 covers 14 residues. J was trimmed by 7 bases and V by 3 bases; bases with no gene match: 2. From germline, CDR1 is LGHDT and CDR2 YNNKEL (reference sequence). CDR3 sequence reads: CASSQGQVNSPLHF. The CDR3 nucleotides read TGTGCCAGCAGCCAGGGACAGGTCAATTCACCCCTCCACTTT.

V is TRBV19 and J is TRBJ2-1; D perhaps matches TRBD2 (5 bases). The CDR3 is 15 residues long. Trimming shortened V by 3 bases and J by 7 bases, and 16 bases separated the two germline ends. Germline V gives CDR1 LNHDA, CDR2 SQIVND (reference sequence). The CDR3 sequence is CASSIGSAGVNEQFF. The CDR3 DNA sequence: TGTGCCAGTAGTATCGGTTCGGCGGGTGTTAATGAGCAGTTCTTC.

V is TRBV3-1 (or the pseudogene TRBV3-2) and J is TRBJ2-1; possibly TRBD2 for D (5 bases). V was cut by 2 bases and J by 0 bases, with 8 bases left in between. The CDR3 is 15 amino acids. Germline V lookup: CDR1 LGHDT, CDR2 YNNKEL (reference sequence). CDR3 region: CASSQRGSSYNEQFF. The CDR3 DNA follows: TGTGCCAGCAGCCAAAGAGGGAGCTCCTACAATGAGCAGTTCTTC.

The rearrangement links TRBV11-2 to TRBJ2-7; weak D call: TRBD1 (5 bases). V gave up 3 bases and J gave up 6 bases, with 15 bases separating them. Looked up from germline, CDR1 is SGHAT and CDR2 is FQNNGV. There are 14 residues in the CDR3. The CDR3 reads CASSLLQDRSEQYF. As DNA, the CDR3 is TGTGCCAGCAGCTTGTTACAGGATAGGTCCGAGCAGTACTTC.

As DNA, the CDR3 is TGCGCCAGCAGCTTGGTTTTAGGGGGCGATGGGGAGACCCAGTACTTC. This gives the protein CASSLVLGGDGETQYF. The chain couples TRBV5-1 to TRBJ2-5; TRBD1 agrees at 7 bases. The CDR3 runs to 16 residues. In germline, CDR1 is SGHRS, CDR2 YFSETQ. The V segment lost 0 bases and the J segment 5 bases; nucleotides outside the gene matches: 10.

This clone was seen more than once but under ten times. The chain is built from TRBV2 and TRBJ1-2; 7 positions match TRBD1. Germline CDR1 and CDR2: SNHLY and FYNNEI. Trimming cost V 3 bases and J 6 bases; bases outside gene matches: 4. CDR3 length: 13 amino acids. Here the CDR3 reads CASSDQGVDGYTF. The CDR3 nucleotides are TGTGCCAGCAGTGATCAGGGGGTCGATGGCTACACCTTC.

The CDR3 here is CASSPGQGVYEQYF. CDR3 in DNA: TGCGCCAGCAGCCCGGGACAGGGGGTCTACGAGCAGTACTTC. The chain has TRBV5-1 and TRBJ2-7; 11 bases are shared with TRBD1. The germline V gene has CDR1 SGHRS and CDR2 YFSETQ. Losses at the gene ends were 4 bases for V and 3 bases for J; bases not matched to a gene: 3. The CDR3 runs 14 residues.

The chain carries TRBV29-1 and TRBJ1-2, with D perhaps matching TRBD1 (6 bases). Germline V gene lookup returns CDR1 SQVTM and CDR2 ANQGSEA. This CDR3 spans 16 amino acids. With 0 bases removed from V and 4 bases from J, the gap between germline ends came to 18 bases. The CDR3 sequence is CSVEDGRGTFSYGYTF. The CDR3 DNA follows: TGCAGCGTTGAAGATGGCAGGGGAACCTTTAGCTATGGCTACACCTTC.

This rearrangement joins TRBV5-1 to TRBJ2-1, with TRBD1 as a possible D gene (5 bases). Per the germline V gene, CDR1 is SGHRS and CDR2 is YFSETQ. The CDR3 is made up of 14 amino acids. The V end was cut by 0 bases, the J end by 2 bases, with 6 bases between. CDR3 sequence (DNA): TGCGCCAGCAGCTTGGGGGGCGCCTACAATGAGCAGTTCTTC. This encodes CASSLGGAYNEQFF.

This clone was observed a few times. The V call is TRBV20-1, the J call TRBJ2-5, with 8 positions matching TRBD1. CDR1 and CDR2 (germline): DFQATT, SNEGSKA (reference sequence). The V segment lost 3 bases and the J segment 4 bases; nucleotides outside the gene matches: 7. CDR3 length equals 14 residues. The CDR3 region has the DNA TGCAGTGCTAGTCAGGGGGCGTGGGGAGAGACCCAGTACTTC. Its translation is CSASQGAWGETQYF.

The chain carries TRBV5-4 and TRBJ2-5; 7 positions agree with TRBD2. The CDR3 runs 17 residues. The V gene end was trimmed by 4 bases and the J gene end by 5 bases; junction bases not matched to a gene: 17. The germline V gene encodes CDR1 SGHNT and CDR2 YYREEE (reference sequence). CDR3 loop: CASSGLGSAGFGETQYF. CDR3 DNA: TGTGCCAGCAGCGGGTTGGGATCAGCGGGATTCGGGGAGACCCAGTACTTC.

The rearrangement joins TRBV19 to TRBJ2-3, with 9 bases aligning to TRBD1. This CDR3 has 15 amino acids. V dropped 7 bases and J dropped 2; count of bases not matched to a gene: 7. Germline V gene sequence: CDR1 LNHDA, CDR2 SQIVND (reference sequence). CDR3: CASMRQGEFTDTQYF. The CDR3 DNA reads as TGTGCCAGTATGCGACAGGGGGAGTTCACAGATACGCAGTATTTT.

A remark on this clone: Other DNA sequences in the sample encode the same CDR3. The CDR3 sequence: CASSLALAGGTDTQYF. In nucleotides, the CDR3 is TGTGCCAGCAGCTTAGCCTTAGCGGGGGGGACAGATACGCAGTATTTT. The rearrangement joins TRBV7-2 to TRBJ2-3, with 11 bases fitting TRBD2. Germline V lookup: CDR1 SGHTA, CDR2 FQGNSA. The CDR3 length is 16 residues. Germline trimming cut 0 bases from V and 3 bases from J; bases unmatched to any gene: 2.

This clone has a single count. J is TRBJ1-2 and V is TRBV6-5; 8 nucleotides agree with TRBD1. Trimming cost V 6 bases and J 5 bases; bases outside gene matches: 5. CDR1 and CDR2 from the germline V gene are MNHEY and SVGAGI. CDR3 length: 13 amino acids. The CDR3 loop is CASRTRTGYGYTF. CDR3 nucleotide sequence: TGTGCCAGCAGAACCAGGACAGGGTATGGCTACACCTTC.

As for this clone: At one end the junction does not follow the germline gene, possibly because of a read error. The V gene is TRBV28, the J gene TRBJ2-7; D unclear. Germline V gives CDR1 MDHEN, CDR2 SYDVKM. This CDR3 comprises 9 residues. The CDR3 sequence: CASSPPWLF. As DNA, the CDR3 is TGTGCCAGCAGTCCCCCATGGCTTTTC. The variable domain in full, completed from reference TRBV28 and TRBJ2-7, reads DVKVTQSSRYLVKRTGEKVFLECVQDMDHENMFWYRQDPGLGLRLIYFSYDVKMKEKGDIPEGYSVSREKKERFSLILESASTNQTSMYLCASSPPWLFGPGTRLTVT.

The chain employs TRBV30 and TRBJ2-7, with 9 nucleotides matching TRBD2. This CDR3 region has 13 residues. With 7 bases clipped from V and 1 base from J, the junction kept 5 bases outside the gene matches. Germline V gene data show CDR1 as GTSNPN and CDR2 as SVGIG (reference sequence). The chain's CDR3 is CASTSGASYEQYF. Written as DNA, the CDR3 is TGTGCCTCGACTAGCGGAGCTTCCTACGAGCAGTACTTC.

The rearrangement links TRBV6-6 to TRBJ1-3; TRBD1 agrees at 9 bases. The CDR3 loop spans 15 amino acids. Germline values: CDR1 MNHNY, CDR2 SVGAGI (reference sequence). V dropped 5 bases and J dropped 4; count of bases not matched to a gene: 6. CDR3 residues: CASSPGQGKGNTIYF. CDR3 nucleotides: TGTGCCAGCAGTCCAGGACAGGGGAAGGGAAACACCATATATTTT.

V gene TRBV2 combines with J gene TRBJ2-6; D possibly corresponds to TRBD1 (5 bases). Germline V gene sequence: CDR1 SNHLY, CDR2 FYNNEI. The CDR3 spans 16 residues. Trimming stripped 4 bases from V and 1 base from J, with 11 bases between. The CDR3 reads CASSGGLGSGANVLTF. DNA of the CDR3: TGTGCCAGCAGTGGGGGCCTTGGGTCTGGGGCCAACGTCCTGACTTTC.

This clone was observed a few times. This sequence joins TRBV3-1 (or the pseudogene TRBV3-2) and TRBJ2-3, with 8 bases lining up with TRBD2. With V trimmed by 7 bases and J by 3 bases, 9 bases remained unmatched. Germline lookup yields CDR1 LGHDT and CDR2 YNNKEL (reference sequence). This CDR3 is 15 amino acids long. The CDR3, as DNA: TGTGCCAGCACCTCGGGACTAGAAGGGACAGATACGCAGTATTTT. This encodes CASTSGLEGTDTQYF.

The chain joins TRBV14 to TRBJ1-1; 8 positions match TRBD1. There are 13 residues in the CDR3. V was clipped by 2 bases and J by 6 bases; unmatched bases: 2. Germline V lookup: CDR1 SGHDN, CDR2 FVKESK. CDR3 coding DNA: TGTGCCAGCAGCCAAATGGACAGGGCTGAAGCTTTCTTT. Its protein is CASSQMDRAEAFF.

The rearrangement joins TRBV9 to TRBJ2-2; no clear D gene. V lost 0 bases to trimming and J lost 3 bases, with 3 bases between them. The CDR3 is made up of 13 amino acids. Germline CDR1 is SGDLS and CDR2 is YYNGEE. The CDR3 loop reads CASSVADTGELFF. The CDR3, as DNA: TGTGCCAGCAGCGTAGCGGACACCGGGGAGCTGTTTTTT.

In its sample, this clone was seen a few times. The rearrangement uses TRBV28 and TRBJ1-2, with no clear D. The CDR3 is 17 amino acids. V was trimmed by 5 bases and J by 2 bases, leaving 21 bases between them. Germline CDR1 MDHEN, CDR2 SYDVKM. The CDR3 loop is CASSTTALLESNYGYTF. The CDR3 nucleotides read TGTGCCAGCAGTACAACGGCCTTACTAGAGTCAAACTATGGCTACACCTTC.

V usage is TRBV7-2 and J usage is TRBJ2-2; a weak D match, TRBD1 (5 bases). CDR3 size: 15 residues. From germline, CDR1 is SGHTA and CDR2 FQGNSA. Trimming left V 3 bases short and J 8 bases short, with 16 bases between. CDR3: CASSLSLQGFGELFF. CDR3 bases: TGTGCCAGCAGCTTGTCCCTTCAGGGCTTTGGGGAGCTGTTTTTT.

This clone was counted a single time. The chain links TRBV5-1 to TRBJ2-1; D is unclear. CDR3 length equals 17 residues. Trimming removed 0 bases from V and 0 bases from J, with 13 bases in between. Germline V lookup: CDR1 SGHRS, CDR2 YFSETQ. DNA of the CDR3: TGCGCCAGCAGCTTGGCGAGTAGCACCCCCTCCTACAATGAGCAGTTCTTC. Protein sequence: CASSLASSTPSYNEQFF.

The chain employs TRBV10-3 and TRBJ2-7, with D possibly TRBD1 on 5 matching bases. Germline V gene lookup returns CDR1 ENHRY and CDR2 SYGVKD. V was cut by 3 bases and J by 2 bases, with 11 bases left in between. This CDR3 has 14 residues. The CDR3 spells CAISDPRVTYEQYF. The CDR3 nucleotides are TGTGCCATCAGTGATCCCAGGGTCACCTACGAGCAGTACTTC.

The chain links TRBV10-3 to TRBJ1-1; possible D gene TRBD1, 5 bases. The V end lost 2 bases, the J end lost 8 bases, and 12 bases lay between the germline ends. Germline assignment: CDR1 ENHRY and CDR2 SYGVKD. This CDR3 region has 13 residues. The CDR3: CAISERDSREAFF. The CDR3, as DNA: TGTGCCATCAGTGAGCGGGACTCCAGGGAAGCTTTCTTT.

To note about this clone: The sample contains more than one DNA sequence encoding this CDR3. The rearrangement joins TRBV7-9 to TRBJ2-5; TRBD1 might be the D (5 bases). Between the trimmed V and J ends, which lost 2 bases and 5 bases, there was a span of 6 bases. CDR3 size: 12 residues. Germline V lookup: CDR1 SEHNR, CDR2 FQNEAQ (reference sequence). The CDR3 here is CASSLQGETQYF. As DNA, the CDR3 is TGTGCCAGCAGCTTACAGGGTGAGACCCAGTACTTC.